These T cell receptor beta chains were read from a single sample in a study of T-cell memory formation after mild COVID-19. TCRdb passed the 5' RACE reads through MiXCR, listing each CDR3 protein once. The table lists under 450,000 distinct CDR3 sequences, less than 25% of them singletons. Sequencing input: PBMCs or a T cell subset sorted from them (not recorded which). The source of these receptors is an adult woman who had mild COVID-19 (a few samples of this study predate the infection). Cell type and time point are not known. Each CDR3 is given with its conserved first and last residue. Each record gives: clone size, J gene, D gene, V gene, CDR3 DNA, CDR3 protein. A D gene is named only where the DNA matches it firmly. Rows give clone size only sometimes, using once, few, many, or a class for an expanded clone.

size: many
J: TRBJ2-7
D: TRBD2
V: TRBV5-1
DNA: TGCGCCAGCAGCTTGGGGACTAGCGGGGACGAGCAGTACTTC
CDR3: CASSLGTSGDEQYF

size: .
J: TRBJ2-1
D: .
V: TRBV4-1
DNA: TGCGCCAGCAGCCGGGGAGGGGGCAACTACAATGAGCAGTTCTTC
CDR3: CASSRGGGNYNEQFF

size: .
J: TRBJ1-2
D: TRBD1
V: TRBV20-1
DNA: TGCAGTGCTAGAGATTGGACAGGGGGCTATGGCTACACCTTC
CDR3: CSARDWTGGYGYTF

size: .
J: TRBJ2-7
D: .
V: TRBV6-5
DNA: TGTGCCAGCAGTTACGACAGGCACTACGAGCAGTACTTC
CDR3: CASSYDRHYEQYF

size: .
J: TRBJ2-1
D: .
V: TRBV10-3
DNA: TGTGCCTCCCTTCCCCCACTAGCCGAGTTCTACAATGAGCAGTTCTTC
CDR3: CASLPPLAEFYNEQFF

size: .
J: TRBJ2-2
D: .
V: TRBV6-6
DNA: TGTGCCACCACCCGGGGATCCACCGGGGAGCTGTTTTTT
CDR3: CATTRGSTGELFF

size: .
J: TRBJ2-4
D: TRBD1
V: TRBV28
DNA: TGTGCCAGCAGTTACCCCCGCCATGGACAGGGGGTCAAAAACATTCAGTACTTC
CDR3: CASSYPRHGQGVKNIQYF

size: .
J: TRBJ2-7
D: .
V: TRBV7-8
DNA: TGTGCCAGCAGCTTAAATCGTCAGTACGAGCAGTACTTC
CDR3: CASSLNRQYEQYF

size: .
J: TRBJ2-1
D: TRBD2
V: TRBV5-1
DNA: TGCGCCAGCAGCTCCTGGGGCCCCGGGAGGAAAGGGTACAATGAGCAGTTCTTC
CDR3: CASSSWGPGRKGYNEQFF

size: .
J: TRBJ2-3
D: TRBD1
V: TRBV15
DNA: TGTGCCACCAGCAGAGATCAGGGACAGGATACGCAGTATTTT
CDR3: CATSRDQGQDTQYF

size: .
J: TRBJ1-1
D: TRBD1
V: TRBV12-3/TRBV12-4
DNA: TGTGCCAGCGGGGACAGAGGAGGGAGGCCTGAAGCTTTCTTT
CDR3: CASGDRGGRPEAFF